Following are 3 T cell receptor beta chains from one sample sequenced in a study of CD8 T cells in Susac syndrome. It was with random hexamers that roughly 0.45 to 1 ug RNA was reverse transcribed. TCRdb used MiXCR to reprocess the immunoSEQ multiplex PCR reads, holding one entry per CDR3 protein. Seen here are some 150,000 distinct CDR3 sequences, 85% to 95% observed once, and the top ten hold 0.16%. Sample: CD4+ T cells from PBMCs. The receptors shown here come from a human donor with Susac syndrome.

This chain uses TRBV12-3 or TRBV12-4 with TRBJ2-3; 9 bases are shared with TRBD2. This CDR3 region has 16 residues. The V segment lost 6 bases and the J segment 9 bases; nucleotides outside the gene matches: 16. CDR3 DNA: TGTGCCAGCAGCAGACTAGCGGATCTACATAGGTTCACGCAGTATTTT. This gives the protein CASSRLADLHRFTQYF.

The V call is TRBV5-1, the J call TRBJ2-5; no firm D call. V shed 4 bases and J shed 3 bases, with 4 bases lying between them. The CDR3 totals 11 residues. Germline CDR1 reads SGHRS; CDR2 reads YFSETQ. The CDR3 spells CASSQKETQYF. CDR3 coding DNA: TGCGCCAGCAGCCAAAAAGAGACCCAGTACTTC.

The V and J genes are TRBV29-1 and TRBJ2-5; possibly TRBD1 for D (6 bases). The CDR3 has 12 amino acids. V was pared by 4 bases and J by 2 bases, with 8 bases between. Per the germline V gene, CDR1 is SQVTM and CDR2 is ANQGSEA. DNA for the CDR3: TGCAGCGTTGGCGGACAGCAAGAGACCCAGTACTTC. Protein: CSVGGQQETQYF.